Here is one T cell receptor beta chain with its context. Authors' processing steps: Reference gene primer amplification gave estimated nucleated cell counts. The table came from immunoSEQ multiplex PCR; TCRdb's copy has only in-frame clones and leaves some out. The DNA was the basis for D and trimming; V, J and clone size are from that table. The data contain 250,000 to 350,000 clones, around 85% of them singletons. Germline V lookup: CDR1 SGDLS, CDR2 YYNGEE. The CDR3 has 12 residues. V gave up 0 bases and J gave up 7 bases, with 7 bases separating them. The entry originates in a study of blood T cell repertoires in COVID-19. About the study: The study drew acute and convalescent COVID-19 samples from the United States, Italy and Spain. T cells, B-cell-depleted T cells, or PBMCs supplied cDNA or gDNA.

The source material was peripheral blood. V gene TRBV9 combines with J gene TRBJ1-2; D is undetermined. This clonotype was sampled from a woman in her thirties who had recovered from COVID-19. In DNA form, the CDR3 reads TGTGCCAGCAGCGTAGGAGTGTTTGGCTACACCTTC. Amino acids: CASSVGVFGYTF.